The sequence of this T cell receptor beta chain was determined in a study of blood T cell repertoires in COVID-19. For the study at large: T cells, B-cell-depleted T cells, or PBMCs supplied cDNA or gDNA.

Here immunoSEQ multiplex PCR was the method, and the copy in TCRdb shows in-frame clones only, minus some. The table records almost 45,000 clones, around 75% of them present only once. CDR1 is SGHTA, CDR2 FQGNSA, per germline. With 4 bases removed from V and 5 bases from J, the gap between germline ends came to 17 bases. The CDR3 is made up of 15 amino acids. Sequenced material: peripheral blood. The genes are TRBV7-2 and TRBJ1-2; D possibly corresponds to TRBD1 (6 bases). The receptor was derived from a man older than 75 with acute or convalescent COVID-19. CDR3 DNA sequence: TGTGCCAGCAGCTCCTTAGGGGGGGGAGTGTATGGCTACACCTTC. Translation gives CASSSLGGGVYGYTF. Full variable domain (outside the CDR3, taken from reference TRBV7-2 and TRBJ1-2): GAGVSQSPSNKVTEKGKDVELRCDPISGHTALYWYRQSLGQGLEFLIYFQGNSAPDKSGLPSDRFSAERTGGSVSTLTIQRTQQEDSAVYLCASSSLGGGVYGYTFGSGTRLTVV.